This TCR beta chain was identified in a study of cytomegalovirus exposure and HLA in healthy donors. Study information: Prior work identified 100 million to 130 million unique TCR beta sequences in some 200 million T cells.

CDR1 and CDR2 (germline): GTSNPN, SVGIG (reference sequence). The CDR3 is made up of 13 amino acids. V dropped 5 bases and J dropped 8; count of bases not matched to a gene: 6. Study outcomes and limitations: The study put 150 to 200 TCR beta chains on its list as cytomegalovirus-associated. Previously analyzed data showed that most TCR beta V segments were productive at a frequency of about 87% or about 30%.

PCR involved 60 Vbeta and 13 Jbeta primers. The data were produced by immunoSEQ multiplex PCR, yet TCRdb's version contains in-frame clones alone and is incomplete. Among over 150,000 clones, about four fifths were seen once, and the ten largest hold over 10%. Comment on this clone: What it recognizes is unknown.

This TCR came from a woman between 50 and 59 years old in good health and CMV-seronegative. This chain links TRBV30 with TRBJ1-4; TRBD1 aligns across 9 bases. The sequenced sample was PBMCs. This CDR3 is CAWGDRAGEKLFF. The DNA for the CDR3 is TGTGCCTGGGGGGACAGGGCGGGCGAAAAACTGTTTTTT.